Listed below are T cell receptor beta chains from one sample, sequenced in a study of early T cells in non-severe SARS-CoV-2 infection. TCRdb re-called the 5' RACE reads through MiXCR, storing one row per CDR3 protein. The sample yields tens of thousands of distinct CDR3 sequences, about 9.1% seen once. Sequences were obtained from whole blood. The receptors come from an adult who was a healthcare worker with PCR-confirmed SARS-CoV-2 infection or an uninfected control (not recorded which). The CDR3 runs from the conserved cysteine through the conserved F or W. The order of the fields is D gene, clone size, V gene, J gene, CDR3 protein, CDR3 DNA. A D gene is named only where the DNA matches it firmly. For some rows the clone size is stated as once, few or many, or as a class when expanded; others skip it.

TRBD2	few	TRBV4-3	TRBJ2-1	CASSQELAGGRNEQFF	TGCGCCAGCAGCCAAGAACTAGCGGGAGGAAGGAATGAGCAGTTCTTC
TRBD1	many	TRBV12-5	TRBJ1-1	CASSGTGFTNRPNTEAFF	TGTGCTAGTTCCGGGACAGGGTTCACCAATCGCCCGAACACTGAAGCTTTCTTT
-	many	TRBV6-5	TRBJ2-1	CASSSGQLVRYNEQFF	TGTGCCAGCAGTTCGGGACAACTAGTCCGCTACAATGAGCAGTTCTTC
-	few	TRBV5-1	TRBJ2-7	CASSSPKHGEQYF	TGCGCCAGCAGCTCTCCCAAGCACGGCGAGCAGTACTTC
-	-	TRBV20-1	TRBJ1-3	CSASSHGNTIYF	TGCAGTGCTTCTAGCCACGGAAACACCATATATTTT
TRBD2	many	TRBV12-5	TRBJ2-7	CASGSKSGLAGAYEQYF	TGTGCTAGTGGTTCCAAGTCCGGACTAGCGGGAGCCTACGAGCAGTACTTC
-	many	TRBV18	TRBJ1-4	CASSPTDGEKLFF	TGTGCCAGCTCACCAACCGACGGTGAAAAACTGTTTTTT
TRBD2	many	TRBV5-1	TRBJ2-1	CASSFVSGSDEQFF	TGCGCCAGCAGCTTCGTTAGCGGGAGCGATGAGCAGTTCTTC
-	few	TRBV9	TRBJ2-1	CASSSGPLDEQFF	TGTGCCAGCAGCTCCGGACCTCTTGATGAGCAGTTCTTC
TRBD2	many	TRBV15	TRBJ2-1	CATSPGTSGSFTYNEQFF	TGTGCCACCAGCCCCGGGACTAGCGGGAGCTTCACCTACAATGAGCAGTTCTTC
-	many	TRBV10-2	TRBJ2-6	CASTRARPSGANVLTF	TGCGCCAGCACGAGGGCCAGGCCTTCAGGGGCCAACGTCCTGACTTTC
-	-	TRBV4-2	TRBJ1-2	CASSQEQRNYGYTF	TGTGCCAGCAGCCAGGAACAGAGGAACTATGGCTACACCTTC
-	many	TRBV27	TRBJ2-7	CASGRGGGLASTGYF	TGTGCCAGCGGACGAGGGGGAGGGCTGGCTAGTACAGGCTACTTC
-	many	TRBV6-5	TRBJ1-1	CATTPTGGNTEAFF	TGTGCCACCACCCCAACTGGGGGGAACACTGAAGCTTTCTTT
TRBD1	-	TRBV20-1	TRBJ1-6	CSARGNKGQGRSPLHF	TGCAGTGCTAGAGGGAACAAGGGACAGGGCCGGTCACCCCTCCACTTT
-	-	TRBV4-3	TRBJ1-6	CASSRDQARGNSPLHF	TGCGCCAGCAGCCGAGATCAGGCGAGGGGTAATTCACCCCTCCACTTT
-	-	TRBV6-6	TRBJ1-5	CASSSVGNSNQPQHF	TGTGCCAGCAGCTCCGTGGGGAATAGCAATCAGCCCCAGCATTTT
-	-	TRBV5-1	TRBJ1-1	CASSSRRGEGLKEAFF	TGCGCCAGCAGCTCGAGGAGGGGTGAGGGGCTAAAGGAAGCTTTCTTT
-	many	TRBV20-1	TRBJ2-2	CSARRPNTGELFF	TGCAGTGCTAGAAGACCGAACACCGGGGAGCTGTTTTTT
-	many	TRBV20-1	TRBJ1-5	CSAREGGKQPQHF	TGCAGTGCTAGAGAGGGGGGAAAGCAGCCCCAGCATTTT
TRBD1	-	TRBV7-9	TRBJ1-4	CASSSSGTGDEKLFF	TGTGCCAGCAGCTCCTCCGGGACAGGGGACGAAAAACTGTTTTTT
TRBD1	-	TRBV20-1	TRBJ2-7	CSAVNRGAYEQYF	TGCAGTGCCGTAAACAGGGGCGCCTACGAGCAGTACTTC
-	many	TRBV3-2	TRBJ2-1	CASSHARFLRDRNNEQFF	TGTGCCAGCAGCCATGCCCGGTTCCTCCGGGACAGAAACAATGAGCAGTTCTTC
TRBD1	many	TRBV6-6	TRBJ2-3	CASTGQGADTQYF	TGTGCCAGCACCGGACAGGGGGCAGATACGCAGTATTTT
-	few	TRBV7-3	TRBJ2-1	CASSLTISGYNEQFF	TGTGCCAGCAGCTTAACTATATCCGGCTACAATGAGCAGTTCTTC
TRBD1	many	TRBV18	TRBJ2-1	CASSPGAGTGGGEQFF	TGTGCCAGCTCACCGGGCGCCGGGACAGGGGGCGGGGAGCAGTTCTTC
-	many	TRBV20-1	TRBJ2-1	CSARRGLGNNEQFF	TGCAGTGCTAGAAGGGGTTTAGGCAACAATGAGCAGTTCTTC
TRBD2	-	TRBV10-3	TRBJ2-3	CAISGALAGITDTQYF	TGTGCCATCAGTGGCGCACTAGCGGGGATCACAGATACGCAGTATTTT
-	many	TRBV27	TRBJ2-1	CASSLSISPPGNEQFF	TGTGCCAGCAGTTTATCGATTTCCCCCCCGGGCAATGAGCAGTTCTTC